This T cell receptor (beta chain) was retrieved from a study of T cell repertoires in ileal Crohn's disease. About the study: At surgery, 30% to 35% of patients smoked, with median disease duration 7.9 years.

The time point was: neoterminal ileum biopsy at postoperative endoscopy, about 6 months after surgery. Assay used: immunoSEQ multiplex PCR; TCRdb lists only in-frame clones, some missing. The sample has roughly 9,200 clones, roughly 78% seen once; the top ten hold 15% to 20%. Germline CDR1 KGHSH, CDR2 LQKENI. V was pared by 1 base and J by 5 bases, with 9 bases of the junction left unmatched. This CDR3 is 17 amino acids long. The rearrangement joins TRBV18 to TRBJ1-2; 11 bases are shared with TRBD1. This receptor was identified in an adult with Crohn's disease. Source material: ileal tissue. The CDR3 bases are TGTGCCAGCTCACCACGGGGGGGACAGGGGGACTTTTATGGCTACACCTTC. This encodes CASSPRGGQGDFYGYTF.